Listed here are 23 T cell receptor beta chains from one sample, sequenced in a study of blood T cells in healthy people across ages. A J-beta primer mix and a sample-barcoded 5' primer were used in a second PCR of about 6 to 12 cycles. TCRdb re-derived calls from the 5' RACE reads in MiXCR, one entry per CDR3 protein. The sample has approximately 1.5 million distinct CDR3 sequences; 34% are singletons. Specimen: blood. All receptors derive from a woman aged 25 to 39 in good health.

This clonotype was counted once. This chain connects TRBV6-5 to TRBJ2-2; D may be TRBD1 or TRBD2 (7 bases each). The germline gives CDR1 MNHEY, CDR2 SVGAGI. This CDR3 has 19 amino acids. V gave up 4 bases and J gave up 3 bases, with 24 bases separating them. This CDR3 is CASSFLATAAGGDTGELFF. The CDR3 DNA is TGTGCCAGCAGTTTCCTAGCCACCGCAGCAGGGGGGGACACCGGGGAGCTGTTTTTT.

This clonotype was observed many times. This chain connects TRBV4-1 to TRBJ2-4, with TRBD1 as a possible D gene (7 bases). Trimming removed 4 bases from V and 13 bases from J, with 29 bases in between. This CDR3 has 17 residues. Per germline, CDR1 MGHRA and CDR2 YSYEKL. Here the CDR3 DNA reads TGCGCCAGCAGCCCCTGGAGACAGGGAGTAGCGGTGTTGTGGCAGTACTTC. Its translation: CASSPWRQGVAVLWQYF.

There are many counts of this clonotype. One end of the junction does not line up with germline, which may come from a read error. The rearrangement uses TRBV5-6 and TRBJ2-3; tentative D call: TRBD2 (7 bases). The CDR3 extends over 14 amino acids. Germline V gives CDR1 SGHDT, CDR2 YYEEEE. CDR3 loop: CASSRGAGTDTQYF. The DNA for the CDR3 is TGCGCCAGCAGCCGGGGGGCCGGCACAGATACGCAGTATTTT.

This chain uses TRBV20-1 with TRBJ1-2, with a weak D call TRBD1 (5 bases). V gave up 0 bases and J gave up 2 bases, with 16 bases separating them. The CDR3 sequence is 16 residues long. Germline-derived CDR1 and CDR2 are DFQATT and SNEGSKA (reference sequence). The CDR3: CSARDPRQGRNYGYTF. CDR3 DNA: TGCAGTGCTAGAGATCCTCGGCAGGGTCGGAACTATGGCTACACCTTC.

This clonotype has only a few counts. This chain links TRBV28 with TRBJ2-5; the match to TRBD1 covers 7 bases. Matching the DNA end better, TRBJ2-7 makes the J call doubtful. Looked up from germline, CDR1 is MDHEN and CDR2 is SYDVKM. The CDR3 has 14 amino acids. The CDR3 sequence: CASSPGGQVDEQYF. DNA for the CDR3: TGTGCCAGCAGCCCAGGGGGTCAGGTAGACGAGCAGTACTTC.

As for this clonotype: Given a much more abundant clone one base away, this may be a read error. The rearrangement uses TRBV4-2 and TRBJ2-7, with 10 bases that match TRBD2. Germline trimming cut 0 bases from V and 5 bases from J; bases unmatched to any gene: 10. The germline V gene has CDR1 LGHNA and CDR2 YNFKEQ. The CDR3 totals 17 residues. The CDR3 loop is CASSQDWRIGTSDEQYF. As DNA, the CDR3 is TGTGCCAGCAGCCAAGATTGGCGCATCGGGACTAGCGACGAGCAGTACTTC.

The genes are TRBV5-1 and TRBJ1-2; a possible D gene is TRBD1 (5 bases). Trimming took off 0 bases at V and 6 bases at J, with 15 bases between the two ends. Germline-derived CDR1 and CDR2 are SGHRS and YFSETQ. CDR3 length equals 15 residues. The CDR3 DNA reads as TGCGCCAGCAGCTTGGGCCCGGGAGTAGGGGATGGCTACACCTTC. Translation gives CASSLGPGVGDGYTF. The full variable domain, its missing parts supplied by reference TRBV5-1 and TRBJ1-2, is KAGVTQTPRYLIKTRGQQVTLSCSPISGHRSVSWYQQTPGQGLQFLFEYFSETQRNKGNFPGRFSGRQFSNSRSEMNVSTLELGDSALYLCASSLGPGVGDGYTFGSGTRLTVV.

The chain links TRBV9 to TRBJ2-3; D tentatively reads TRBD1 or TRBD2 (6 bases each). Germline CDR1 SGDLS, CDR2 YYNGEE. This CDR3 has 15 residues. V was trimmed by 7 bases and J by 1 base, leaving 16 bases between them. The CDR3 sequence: CASPPRGARTDTQYF. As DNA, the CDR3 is TGTGCCAGCCCCCCTAGGGGGGCCCGCACAGATACGCAGTATTTT.

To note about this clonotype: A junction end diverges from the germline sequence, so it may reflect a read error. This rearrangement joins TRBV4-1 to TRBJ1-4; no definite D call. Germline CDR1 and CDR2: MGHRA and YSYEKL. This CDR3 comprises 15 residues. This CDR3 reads CASSRTGPLHEELFF. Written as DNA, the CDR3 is TGCGCCAGCAGCCGGACCGGTCCCTTGCATGAAGAACTGTTTTTT.

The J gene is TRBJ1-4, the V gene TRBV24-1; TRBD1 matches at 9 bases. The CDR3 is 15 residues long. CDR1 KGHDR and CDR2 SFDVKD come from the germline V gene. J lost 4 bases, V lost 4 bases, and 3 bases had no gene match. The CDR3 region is CATSETGGGNEKLFF. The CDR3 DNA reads TGTGCCACCAGTGAGACAGGGGGAGGTAATGAAAAACTGTTTTTT.

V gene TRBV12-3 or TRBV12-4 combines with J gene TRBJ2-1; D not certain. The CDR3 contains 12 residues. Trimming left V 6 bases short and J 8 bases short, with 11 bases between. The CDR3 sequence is CASSDPLDEQFF. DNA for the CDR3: TGTGCCAGCAGCGATCCTTTGGATGAGCAGTTCTTC.

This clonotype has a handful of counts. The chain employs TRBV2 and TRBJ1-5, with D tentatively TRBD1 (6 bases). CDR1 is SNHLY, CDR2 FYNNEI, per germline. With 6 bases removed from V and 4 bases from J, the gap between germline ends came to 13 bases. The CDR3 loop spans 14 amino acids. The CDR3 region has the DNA TGTGCCAGCAGGCGGACAGAGAGTAATCAGCCCCAGCATTTT. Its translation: CASRRTESNQPQHF.

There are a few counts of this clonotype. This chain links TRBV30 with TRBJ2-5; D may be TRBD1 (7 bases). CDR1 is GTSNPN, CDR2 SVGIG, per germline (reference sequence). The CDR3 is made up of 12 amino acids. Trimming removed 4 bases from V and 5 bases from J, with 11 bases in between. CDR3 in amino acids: CAWTPGGETQYF. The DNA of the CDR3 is TGTGCCTGGACGCCAGGGGGGGAGACCCAGTACTTC.

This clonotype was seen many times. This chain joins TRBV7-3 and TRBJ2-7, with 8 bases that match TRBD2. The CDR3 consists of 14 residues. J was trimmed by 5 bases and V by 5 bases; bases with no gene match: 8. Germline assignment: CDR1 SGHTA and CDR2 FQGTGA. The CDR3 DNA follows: TGTGCCAGCAGCCTTGCGGGAGGCGGGAACGAGCAGTACTTC. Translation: CASSLAGGGNEQYF.

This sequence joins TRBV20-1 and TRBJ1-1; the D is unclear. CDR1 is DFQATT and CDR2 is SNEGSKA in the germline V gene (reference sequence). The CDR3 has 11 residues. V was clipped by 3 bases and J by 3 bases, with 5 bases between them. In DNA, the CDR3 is TGCAGTGCTAGGTCTCACACTGAAGCTTTCTTT. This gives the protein CSARSHTEAFF.

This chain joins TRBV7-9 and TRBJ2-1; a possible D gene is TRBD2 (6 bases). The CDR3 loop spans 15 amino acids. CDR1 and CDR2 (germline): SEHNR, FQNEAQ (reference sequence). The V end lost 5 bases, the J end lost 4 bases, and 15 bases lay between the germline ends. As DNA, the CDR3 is TGTGCCAGCAGCCGGGACTTTTTATCGTACAATGAGCAGTTCTTC. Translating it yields CASSRDFLSYNEQFF.

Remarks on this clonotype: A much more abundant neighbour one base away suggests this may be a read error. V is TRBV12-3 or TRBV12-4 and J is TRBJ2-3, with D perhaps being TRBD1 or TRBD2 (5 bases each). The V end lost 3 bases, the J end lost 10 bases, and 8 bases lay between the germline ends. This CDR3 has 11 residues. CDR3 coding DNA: TGTGCCAGCAGTTTTCAGGGAGCGCAGTATTTT. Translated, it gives CASSFQGAQYF.

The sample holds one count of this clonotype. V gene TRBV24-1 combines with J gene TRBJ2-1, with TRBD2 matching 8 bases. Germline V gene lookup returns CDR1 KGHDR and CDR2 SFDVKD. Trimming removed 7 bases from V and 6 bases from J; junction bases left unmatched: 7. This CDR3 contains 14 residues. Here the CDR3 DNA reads TGTGCCACCAGCCGGGGGGGCAGGGTCAATGAGCAGTTCTTC. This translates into CATSRGGRVNEQFF.

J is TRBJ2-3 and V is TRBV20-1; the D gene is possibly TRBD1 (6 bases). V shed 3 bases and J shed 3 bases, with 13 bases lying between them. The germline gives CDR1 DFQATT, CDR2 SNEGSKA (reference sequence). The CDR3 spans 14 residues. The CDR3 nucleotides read TGCAGTGCTAGCGGGTGGGGGCGAACAGATACGCAGTATTTT. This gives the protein CSASGWGRTDTQYF.

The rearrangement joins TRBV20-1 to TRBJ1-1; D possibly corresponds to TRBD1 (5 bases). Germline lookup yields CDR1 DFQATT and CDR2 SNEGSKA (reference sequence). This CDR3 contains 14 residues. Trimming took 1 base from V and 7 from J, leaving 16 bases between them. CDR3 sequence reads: CSARAATGVGEAFF. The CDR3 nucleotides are TGCAGTGCTAGAGCGGCTACAGGCGTGGGTGAAGCTTTCTTT.

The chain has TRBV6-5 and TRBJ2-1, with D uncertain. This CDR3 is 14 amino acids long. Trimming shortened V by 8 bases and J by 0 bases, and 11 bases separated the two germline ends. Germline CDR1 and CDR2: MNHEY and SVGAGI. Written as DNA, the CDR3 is TGTGCCAGCCGAGAAGATAGCTCCTACAATGAGCAGTTCTTC. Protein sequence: CASREDSSYNEQFF.

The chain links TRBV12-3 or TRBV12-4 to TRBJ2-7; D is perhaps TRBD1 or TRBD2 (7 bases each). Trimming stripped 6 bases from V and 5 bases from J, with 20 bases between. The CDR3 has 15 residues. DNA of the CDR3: TGTGCCAGCAGCCCCGGGTCCAGGGGGGGCGACGAGCAGTACTTC. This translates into CASSPGSRGGDEQYF.

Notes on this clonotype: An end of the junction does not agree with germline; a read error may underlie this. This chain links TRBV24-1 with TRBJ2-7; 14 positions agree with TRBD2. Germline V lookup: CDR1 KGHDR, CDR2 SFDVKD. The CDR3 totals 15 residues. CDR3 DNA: TGTGCCGCCAGTGACGGGACTAGCGGGAGATACGAGCAGTACTTC. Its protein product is CAASDGTSGRYEQYF.